A selection of T cell receptor beta chains follows, all from one sample in a study of beta chain features in type 1 diabetes. TCRdb's table, derived via immunoSEQ multiplex PCR, lists solely in-frame clones and lacks some. The table has hundreds of thousands of clones, about a sixth seen once; the top ten hold around 0.1%. What was sequenced was naive CD4+ T cells from blood. The receptors come from a man between 18 and 35 years old in good health. CDR3s include the opening cysteine and the closing phenylalanine or tryptophan. The D gene is left open where the match is weak. Not every row has a clone size; where given, it reads once, few, many or a size class.

>TRBV11-3|-|TRBJ2-6|-
TGTGCCAGCAGCCAGGGGCAGGCCGTCCTGACTTTC
CASSQGQAVLTF
>TRBV5-8|-|TRBJ1-2|TRBD1
TGTGCCACCCTATACAGGGGAGGCAACTATGGCTACACCTTC
CATLYRGGNYGYTF
>TRBV4-1|few|TRBJ2-1|TRBD2
TGCGCCAGCAGCCTCCCCGGCCAGCGGGAGGGCCGTGAGCAGTTCTTC
CASSLPGQREGREQFF
>TRBV10-3|-|TRBJ1-2|-
TGTGCCTTGACGTCCGTAGCTAACTATGGCTACACCTTC
CALTSVANYGYTF
>TRBV7-9|few|TRBJ1-2|TRBD1
TGTGCCAGCAGCTTGGGGACAGGGGGCACCCATGGCTACACCTTC
CASSLGTGGTHGYTF
>TRBV30|-|TRBJ1-2|-
TGTGCCTGGAGTGTTGAAGGACTCACTGGCTACACCTTC
CAWSVEGLTGYTF
>TRBV7-2|-|TRBJ1-2|-
TGTGCCAGCAGCCAACCGCCAGGGGCCTATGGCTACACCTTC
CASSQPPGAYGYTF
>TRBV2|-|TRBJ1-2|-
TGTGCCAGCAGTGATGGGACAAGGGGCTACACCTTC
CASSDGTRGYTF
>TRBV5-4|few|TRBJ1-5|-
TGTGCCAGCAGCTTACAGGATAGCAATCAGCCCCAGCATTTT
CASSLQDSNQPQHF
>TRBV5-4|-|TRBJ2-1|-
TGTGCCAGCAGCTTGCAGCAGAGCTCCTACAATGAGCAGTTCTTC
CASSLQQSSYNEQFF
>TRBV7-2|-|TRBJ2-2|-
TGTGCCAGCAGCTCCCAGGGGCAGGGTAGCACCGGGGAGCTGTTTTTT
CASSSQGQGSTGELFF
>TRBV4-2|-|TRBJ2-7|TRBD2
TGTGCCAGCAGCCAAGGGGGACTAGCGGGCTACGAGCAGTACTTC
CASSQGGLAGYEQYF
>TRBV18|-|TRBJ2-5|-
TGTGCCAGCTCACCAACGGCGGGGACAGCGCCCCAAGAGACCCAGTACTTC
CASSPTAGTAPQETQYF
>TRBV4-2|few|TRBJ2-1|-
TGTGCCAGCAGCCATAAGTTCTTC
CASSHKFF
>TRBV9|many|TRBJ2-2|-
TGTGCCAGCAGCCCAAGGAACCTCGGGGAGCTGTTTTTT
CASSPRNLGELFF
>TRBV10-3|-|TRBJ1-1|-
TGTGCCATCAGTGAGTCTGGGGTGAGTGAAGCTTTCTTT
CAISESGVSEAFF
>TRBV14|many|TRBJ2-1|TRBD2
TGTGCCAGCAGCCAAGATCTCACTAGCGGTGAGCAGTTCTTC
CASSQDLTSGEQFF
>TRBV6-1|few|TRBJ2-3|TRBD1
TGTGCCAGCACCCAGAGAGGGGGCCTGACAGATACGCAGTATTTT
CASTQRGGLTDTQYF
>TRBV12-5|-|TRBJ2-2|TRBD1
TGTGCTAGTGGCTCCTGGACAGGGAACACCGGGGAGCTGTTTTTT
CASGSWTGNTGELFF
>TRBV28|-|TRBJ2-3|-
TGTGCCAGTTCCCGGCAGTTCGCCACAGATACGCAGTATTTT
CASSRQFATDTQYF
>TRBV5-6|-|TRBJ2-7|TRBD1
TGTGCCAGCAGCTCGGGACAGGGCTACGAGCAGTACTTC
CASSSGQGYEQYF
>TRBV30|-|TRBJ2-7|TRBD2
TGTGCCTGGAGCGGGATTAGCGGGTTCTCCTACGAGCAGTACTTC
CAWSGISGFSYEQYF
>TRBV7-8|few|TRBJ1-6|-
TGTGCCAGCAGCTTCCCCCGGGGGGGCCTTAGCTCCTATAATTCACCCCTCCACTTT
CASSFPRGGLSSYNSPLHF